Listed below are T cell receptor beta chains from one sample, sequenced in a study of cytomegalovirus exposure and HLA in healthy donors. Repertoires were generated with immunoSEQ multiplex PCR, while TCRdb's copy carries only in-frame clones and drops some. This sample has some 65,000 clones, with around 80% found just once. The sample taken for sequencing was PBMCs. All receptors derive from a woman aged 40 to 50 in good health and CMV-seropositive. Both conserved end residues are part of each CDR3. D genes are given only for firm matches. Expanded clones get a size class; other rows say once, few or many, or leave the size out.

v_call: TRBV6-1
cdr3_length: 14
d_call: TRBD1
j_call: TRBJ2-7
clone_size: many
cdr3_aa: CASTSGDRGYEQYF
cdr3_nt: TGTGCCAGCACCTCCGGGGACAGGGGTTACGAGCAGTACTTC

v_call: TRBV6-1
cdr3_length: 11
d_call: TRBD1
j_call: TRBJ1-2
clone_size: .
cdr3_aa: CASSGQGADTF
cdr3_nt: TGTGCCAGCAGTGGACAGGGGGCCGACACCTTC

v_call: TRBV5-4
cdr3_length: 15
d_call: TRBD1
j_call: TRBJ2-7
clone_size: .
cdr3_aa: CASSSGQGANYEQYF
cdr3_nt: TGTGCCAGCAGCAGTGGACAGGGAGCTAACTACGAGCAGTACTTC

v_call: TRBV10-1
cdr3_length: 14
d_call: TRBD2
j_call: TRBJ2-1
clone_size: .
cdr3_aa: CASSPAGELGEQFF
cdr3_nt: TGCGCCAGCAGTCCAGCGGGGGAGCTGGGTGAGCAGTTCTTC

v_call: TRBV4-2
cdr3_length: 15
d_call: TRBD1
j_call: TRBJ2-7
clone_size: .
cdr3_aa: CASSQEGQGTYEQYF
cdr3_nt: TGTGCCAGCAGCCAAGAGGGACAGGGGACTTACGAGCAGTACTTC

v_call: TRBV5-4
cdr3_length: 15
d_call: .
j_call: TRBJ2-3
clone_size: .
cdr3_aa: CASSLGGPGTDTQYF
cdr3_nt: TGTGCCAGCAGCTTGGGGGGGCCTGGCACAGATACGCAGTATTTT

v_call: TRBV7-8
cdr3_length: 15
d_call: TRBD1
j_call: TRBJ2-1
clone_size: .
cdr3_aa: CASSPGQGGVNEQFF
cdr3_nt: TGTGCCAGCAGCCCCGGACAGGGGGGGGTCAATGAGCAGTTCTTC

v_call: TRBV7-9
cdr3_length: 16
d_call: .
j_call: TRBJ1-1
clone_size: few
cdr3_aa: CSSSYQGGVTGTEAFF
cdr3_nt: TGTTCCAGCAGCTACCAAGGGGGAGTTACGGGCACTGAAGCTTTCTTT

v_call: TRBV5-6
cdr3_length: 17
d_call: TRBD2
j_call: TRBJ2-3
clone_size: .
cdr3_aa: CASSFRASGGAVDTQYF
cdr3_nt: TGTGCCAGCAGCTTTCGGGCTAGCGGGGGGGCGGTAGATACGCAGTATTTT

v_call: TRBV10-3
cdr3_length: 15
d_call: TRBD2
j_call: TRBJ2-1
clone_size: .
cdr3_aa: CAIGPGTSGNNEQFF
cdr3_nt: TGTGCCATCGGCCCGGGGACTAGCGGGAACAATGAGCAGTTCTTC

v_call: TRBV27
cdr3_length: 15
d_call: .
j_call: TRBJ2-1
clone_size: .
cdr3_aa: CASSSTRQPIGSGVF
cdr3_nt: TGTGCCAGCAGTTCGACCAGACAGCCCATAGGATCTGGAGTCTTC

v_call: TRBV5-1
cdr3_length: 13
d_call: TRBD2
j_call: TRBJ2-1
clone_size: few
cdr3_aa: CASREGLGSEQFF
cdr3_nt: TGCGCCAGCAGGGAGGGACTAGGAAGTGAGCAGTTCTTC

v_call: TRBV30
cdr3_length: 14
d_call: .
j_call: TRBJ1-5
clone_size: .
cdr3_aa: CAWSSAQDNQPQHF
cdr3_nt: TGTGCCTGGAGTTCTGCACAGGACAATCAGCCCCAGCATTTT

v_call: TRBV6-1
cdr3_length: 13
d_call: .
j_call: TRBJ1-1
clone_size: few
cdr3_aa: CAVEGSGGTEAFF
cdr3_nt: TGTGCCGTAGAAGGGAGTGGAGGCACTGAAGCTTTCTTT

v_call: TRBV30
cdr3_length: 17
d_call: TRBD1
j_call: TRBJ1-6
clone_size: .
cdr3_aa: CAWTRDRGSSYNSPLHF
cdr3_nt: TGTGCCTGGACACGGGACAGGGGAAGCTCCTATAATTCACCCCTCCACTTT

v_call: TRBV27
cdr3_length: 15
d_call: TRBD1
j_call: TRBJ2-2
clone_size: .
cdr3_aa: CASSSDRERAGELFF
cdr3_nt: TGTGCCAGCAGTTCCGACAGGGAACGGGCCGGGGAGCTGTTTTTT

v_call: TRBV4-3
cdr3_length: 15
d_call: TRBD1
j_call: TRBJ2-3
clone_size: .
cdr3_aa: CASSQDAQGGDTQYF
cdr3_nt: TGCGCCAGCAGCCAAGATGCACAGGGGGGAGATACGCAGTATTTT

v_call: TRBV30
cdr3_length: 14
d_call: TRBD1
j_call: TRBJ2-4
clone_size: once
cdr3_aa: CAWSTGGTKNIQYF
cdr3_nt: TGTGCCTGGAGTACAGGGGGTACCAAAAACATTCAGTACTTC

v_call: TRBV5-8
cdr3_length: 15
d_call: .
j_call: TRBJ2-7
clone_size: .
cdr3_aa: CASSLGSGFRGEQYF
cdr3_nt: TGTGCCAGCAGCTTGGGAAGTGGTTTCAGAGGCGAGCAGTACTTC

v_call: TRBV5-1
cdr3_length: 12
d_call: .
j_call: TRBJ1-1
clone_size: .
cdr3_aa: CASRRGNTEAFF
cdr3_nt: TGCGCCAGCCGCAGAGGGAACACTGAAGCTTTCTTT

v_call: TRBV10-3
cdr3_length: 14
d_call: .
j_call: TRBJ1-2
clone_size: .
cdr3_aa: CAIRETGSGAGYTF
cdr3_nt: TGTGCCATCAGGGAAACAGGGAGTGGAGCCGGCTACACCTTC

v_call: TRBV6-5
cdr3_length: 15
d_call: TRBD1
j_call: TRBJ1-5
clone_size: .
cdr3_aa: CASRGTGQGNQPQHF
cdr3_nt: TGTGCCAGCAGAGGGACAGGCCAGGGCAATCAGCCCCAGCATTTT

v_call: TRBV5-1
cdr3_length: 13
d_call: .
j_call: TRBJ1-2
clone_size: .
cdr3_aa: CASSTGQGYGYTF
cdr3_nt: TGCGCCAGCAGCACCGGCCAGGGTTATGGCTACACCTTC

v_call: TRBV4-2
cdr3_length: 19
d_call: TRBD1
j_call: TRBJ1-1
clone_size: .
cdr3_aa: CASSHLGRGTGGSNTEAFF
cdr3_nt: TGTGCCAGCAGCCATCTGGGCCGGGGGACAGGGGGCTCGAACACTGAAGCTTTCTTT

v_call: TRBV6-5
cdr3_length: 15
d_call: TRBD2
j_call: TRBJ2-1
clone_size: few
cdr3_aa: CASSSSGGAYNEQFF
cdr3_nt: TGTGCCAGCAGTTCTAGCGGGGGTGCTTACAATGAGCAGTTCTTC

v_call: TRBV7-6
cdr3_length: 15
d_call: TRBD1
j_call: TRBJ2-1
clone_size: few
cdr3_aa: CASSSGQGVRSEQFF
cdr3_nt: TGTGCCAGCAGCTCTGGACAGGGGGTGAGAAGTGAGCAGTTCTTC

v_call: TRBV5-1
cdr3_length: 15
d_call: .
j_call: TRBJ2-7
clone_size: once
cdr3_aa: CASSPGQGGSYEQYF
cdr3_nt: TGCGCCAGCAGCCCTGGACAGGGAGGGTCCTACGAGCAGTACTTC

v_call: TRBV5-1
cdr3_length: 16
d_call: TRBD1
j_call: TRBJ1-4
clone_size: .
cdr3_aa: CASSLAGQGFNEKLFF
cdr3_nt: TGCGCCAGCAGCTTGGCGGGACAGGGTTTTAATGAAAAACTGTTTTTT

v_call: TRBV4-1
cdr3_length: 16
d_call: .
j_call: TRBJ1-5
clone_size: .
cdr3_aa: CASSQGWGGRNQPQHF
cdr3_nt: TGCGCCAGCAGCCAGGGGTGGGGGGGGCGGAATCAGCCCCAGCATTTT

v_call: TRBV13
cdr3_length: 15
d_call: TRBD2
j_call: TRBJ2-1
clone_size: .
cdr3_aa: CASNPGGPGYNEQFF
cdr3_nt: TGTGCCAGCAACCCGGGGGGGCCGGGCTACAATGAGCAGTTCTTC

v_call: TRBV7-9
cdr3_length: 14
d_call: TRBD1
j_call: TRBJ1-2
clone_size: .
cdr3_aa: CSSSPSTGARGYTF
cdr3_nt: TGTTCCAGCAGTCCCTCAACAGGGGCGCGGGGCTACACCTTC

v_call: TRBV11-2
cdr3_length: 14
d_call: TRBD2
j_call: TRBJ2-3
clone_size: .
cdr3_aa: CASSLDVLAGDQYF
cdr3_nt: TGTGCCAGCAGCTTAGATGTCCTAGCGGGGGATCAGTATTTT

v_call: TRBV2
cdr3_length: 17
d_call: TRBD1
j_call: TRBJ2-6
clone_size: once
cdr3_aa: CASSPGTGGSGANVLTF
cdr3_nt: TGTGCCAGCAGTCCCGGGACAGGGGGCTCTGGGGCCAACGTCCTGACTTTC